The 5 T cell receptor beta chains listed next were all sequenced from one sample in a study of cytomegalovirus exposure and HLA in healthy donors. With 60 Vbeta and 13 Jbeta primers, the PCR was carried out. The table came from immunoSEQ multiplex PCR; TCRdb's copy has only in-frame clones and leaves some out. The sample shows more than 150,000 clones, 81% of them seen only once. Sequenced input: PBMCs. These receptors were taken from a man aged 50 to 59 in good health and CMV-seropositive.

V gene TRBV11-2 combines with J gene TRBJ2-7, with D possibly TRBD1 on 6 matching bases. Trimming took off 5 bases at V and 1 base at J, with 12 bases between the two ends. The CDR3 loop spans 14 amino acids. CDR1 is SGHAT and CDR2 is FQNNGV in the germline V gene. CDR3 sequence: CASSPGTPSYEQYF. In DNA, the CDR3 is TGTGCCAGCAGCCCCGGGACACCTTCCTACGAGCAGTACTTC.

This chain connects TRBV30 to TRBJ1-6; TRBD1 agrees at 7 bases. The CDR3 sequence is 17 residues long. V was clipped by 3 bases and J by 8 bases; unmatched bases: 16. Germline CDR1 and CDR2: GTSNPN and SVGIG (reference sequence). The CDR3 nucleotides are TGTGCCTGGAGGATGACCCAACACAGGGGTCAGGATTCACCCCTCCACTTT. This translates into CAWRMTQHRGQDSPLHF.

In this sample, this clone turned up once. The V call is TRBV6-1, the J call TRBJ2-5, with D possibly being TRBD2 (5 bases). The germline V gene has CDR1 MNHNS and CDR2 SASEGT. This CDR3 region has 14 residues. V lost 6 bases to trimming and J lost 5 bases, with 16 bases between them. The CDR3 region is CASSRHPTGETQYF. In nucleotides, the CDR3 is TGTGCCAGCAGCCGACACCCCACGGGGGAGACCCAGTACTTC.

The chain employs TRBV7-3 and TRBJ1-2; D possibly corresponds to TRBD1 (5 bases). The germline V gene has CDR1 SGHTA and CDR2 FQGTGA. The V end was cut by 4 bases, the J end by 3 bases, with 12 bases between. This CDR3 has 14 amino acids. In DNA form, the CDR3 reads TGTGCCAGCAGCTCCTCAGGGAATGACTATGGCTACACCTTC. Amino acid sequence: CASSSSGNDYGYTF.

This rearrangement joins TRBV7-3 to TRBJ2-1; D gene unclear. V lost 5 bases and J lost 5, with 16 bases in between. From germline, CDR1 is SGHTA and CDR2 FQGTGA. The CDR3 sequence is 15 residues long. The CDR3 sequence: CASSPSLTPNNEQFF. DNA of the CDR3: TGTGCCAGCAGCCCCTCCCTGACTCCTAACAATGAGCAGTTCTTC.